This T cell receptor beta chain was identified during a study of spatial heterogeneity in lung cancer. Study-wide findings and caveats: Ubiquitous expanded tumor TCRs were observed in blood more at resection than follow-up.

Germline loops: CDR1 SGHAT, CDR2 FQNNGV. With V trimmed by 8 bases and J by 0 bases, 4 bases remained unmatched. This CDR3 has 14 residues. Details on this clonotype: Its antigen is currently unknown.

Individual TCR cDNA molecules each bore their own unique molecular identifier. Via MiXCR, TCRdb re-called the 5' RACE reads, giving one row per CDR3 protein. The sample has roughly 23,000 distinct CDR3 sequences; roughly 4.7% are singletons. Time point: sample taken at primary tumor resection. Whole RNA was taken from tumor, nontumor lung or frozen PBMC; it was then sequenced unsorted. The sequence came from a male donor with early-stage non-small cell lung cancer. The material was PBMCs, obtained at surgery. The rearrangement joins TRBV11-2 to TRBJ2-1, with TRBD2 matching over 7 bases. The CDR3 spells CASAWGGSYNEQFF. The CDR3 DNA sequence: TGTGCCAGCGCGTGGGGGGGCTCCTACAATGAGCAGTTCTTC.